This TCR beta chain was profiled in a study of Tregs in tolerant kidney transplant recipients. Study-level results: This study did not directly address biological reproducibility.

Related graft donors supplied nonmyeloablative bone marrow transplants, and mixed chimerism was transient. TCRdb keeps only in-frame clones here, not all; method: immunoSEQ multiplex PCR. Its clone listing holds under 30,000 clones. A word on this clone: Its matching antigen is unknown. From the germline J gene comes the end of the CDR3, since the read stops 3 residues before it.

The V segment lost 4 bases and the J segment 0 bases; nucleotides outside the gene matches: 6. Germline values: CDR1 SGHRS, CDR2 YFSETQ. CDR3 size: 16 residues. This TCR derives from a human patient who received a combined kidney and bone marrow transplant. Some T cells may be graft donor cells. The V and J genes are TRBV5-1 and TRBJ1-1, with 10 positions matching TRBD1. The sequenced sample was CD4+ T cells from blood (PBMCs), obtained 6 months after the transplant. CDR3 bases read: TGCGCCAGCAGCCCCGGGACAGGGGTCATGAACACTGAA. Translating gives CASSPGTGVMNTE. The full CDR3 sequence reads CASSPGTGVMNTEAFF.